This T cell receptor beta chain is from a study of shared clonotypes between healthy human individuals. Germline V gene lookup returns CDR1 SGHNT and CDR2 YYREEE (reference sequence). Trimming shortened V by 3 bases and J by 3 bases, and 12 bases separated the two germline ends. The CDR3 runs 15 residues. TCRdb keeps only in-frame clones here, not all; method: immunoSEQ multiplex PCR. This table has hundreds of thousands of clones, about 74% appearing once. Nashville, Tennessee was home to all donors, each a Caucasian adult. The TCR originated in a woman aged 25 to 45 in good health. The specimen was memory CD4+ T cells sorted from blood. Subset meaning: CD45RA-negative fraction. The chain uses TRBV5-4 and TRBJ1-4, with D perhaps matching TRBD1 (5 bases). This chain's CDR3 is CASSSSVGANEKLFF. The CDR3 DNA is TGTGCCAGCAGCTCTTCGGTAGGGGCTAATGAAAAACTGTTTTTT.